This TCR beta chain was retrieved from a study of blood T cell repertoires in COVID-19 (dated by TCRdb to about 2020). As for the study more broadly: Collaborator samples came from the United States, Italy and Spain and covered acute and convalescent phases of COVID-19. The prospective study material was composed of cDNA or gDNA derived from T cells, B-cell-depleted T cells, or PBMCs. The dataset comprised deeply sampled blood TCRbeta repertoires from subjects exposed to, actively infected with, or recovered from COVID-19. A freely available public database, intended as a resource for researchers studying the immune response to SARS-CoV-2, is where the repertoires were released. Samples were obtained from the ongoing ImmuneRACE study (first 160 participants) and from approximately 1,200 subjects provided by 6 global collaborators. The sample metadata nearly always contained a de-identified subject ID, COVID-19 status, age in years and sex. Where HLA class I and class II types were available, the types were taken from metadata supplied by the sample provider, not from assay-based typing.

As to this clone: The specificity of this receptor is unknown. No base quality information exists; no much larger clone differs at one position.

The cysteine opens and the phenylalanine closes a CDR3 of 13 amino acids. The only DNA kept is the CDR3, 39 bases in frame from the first base. CDR1 is given as MDHEN and CDR2 as SYDVKM, both from the germline V gene. The germline V and J ends show losses of 4 bases and 7 bases respectively, and no gene match explains 4 bases of the junction. Each collaborating institution followed its own protocols to collect whole blood in K2EDTA tubes. For TCRbeta analysis, collaborators shipped samples in one of three forms: frozen whole blood, isolated PBMCs, or DNA extracted from either of those sample types. TCRbeta CDR3 regions were amplified from genomic DNA by means of the immunoSEQ Assay, a bias-controlled multiplex PCR. The published analysis was carried out like this. Nucleated cell counts per sample were estimated from amplification of reference gene primers within the assay. To quantify the absolute abundance of each unique TCRbeta CDR3 rearrangement, sequence reads were collapsed and filtered. For each sample, productive Simpson clonality was calculated by taking the square root of Simpson's diversity index across productive rearrangements. Not all clones reach the TCRdb copy of this immuneACCESS table, which keeps in-frame sequences only. Checked studies attribute under half of the gap to unresolved V genes and leave the rest unexplained. That table is the source of V, J and clone size, and D and trimming were worked out from the DNA. Within this sample are 200,000 to 250,000 clones, with 80% of them counted one time only. The top ten clonotypes cover 13% of the sample.

Study-level results and caveats: The quantity of clinical and demographic metadata differed by source and by participant and was supplied without curation.

This TCR came from a human donor in a cohort sampled during active COVID-19. The V and J segments used are TRBV28 and TRBJ2-5; TRBD1 lines up with 9 middle nucleotides. The specimen sequenced was peripheral blood. The DNA reads TGTGCCAGCAGTTCGGGACAGGGATTGACCCAGTACTTC. The translation is CASSSGQGLTQYF.